Listed below are T cell receptor beta chains from one sample, sequenced in a study of T-cell reconstitution after alpha-beta-depleted transplantation in children. TCRdb reanalysed the PCR reads using MiXCR and keeps one entry per CDR3 protein. The sample consists of fewer than 85,000 distinct CDR3 sequences, roughly 15% of them appearing once. This material consisted of PBMCs, mostly from graft donor cells, taken 180 days after TCRalphabeta/CD19-depleted stem cell transplant. Every receptor here comes from a male patient between 2 and 10 years old who had a stem cell transplant for acute lymphoblastic leukemia, so the T cells may come from the graft donor. Both conserved end residues are trimmed from each CDR3. The D gene is left open where the match is weak.

TRBV12-3/TRBV12-4,TRBD2,ASSRLAGERHNEQF
TRBV15,TRBD1,ATSLYGTDLAKNIQY
TRBV5-6,TRBD2,ASRQKRGGSYNEQF
TRBV25-1,.,ASSEYWRRTQY
TRBV9,.,ASSVEEGGYGYT
TRBV12-3/TRBV12-4,TRBD2,ASSPLAGGPSTDTQY
TRBV6-2/TRBV6-3,TRBD1,ASTPTGNYNSPLH
TRBV20-1,TRBD1,SAHRTGSYNSPLH
TRBV5-1,.,ASSLEGHPQH
TRBV9,TRBD2,ASSVGGGPKNIQY
TRBV12-3/TRBV12-4,.,ASSLTTDYGYT
TRBV7-7,TRBD1,ASRDRGNIQY
TRBV20-1,TRBD1,SAASGMGQRGNQPQH
TRBV12-3/TRBV12-4,.,ASSFASYGDSPLH
TRBV20-1,.,SARKSSYEQY
TRBV7-2,.,ASSFSTGNTGELF
TRBV4-3,TRBD2,ASSHPAGGRAGELF
TRBV27,.,ASSSPGPRDYGYT
TRBV27,.,ASGYLGLYQETQY
TRBV18,.,ASSPGGVPREAF
TRBV3-1,.,ASSQAGFLNEQF
TRBV28,.,ASSLRRGKREYNEQF
TRBV28,.,ASSLTYRVNEQF
TRBV7-6,TRBD1,ASSFTWDSAYEQY
TRBV4-3,.,ASSHSGGHTDTQY
TRBV7-9,TRBD1,ASRRPGQPLDGYT
TRBV6-1,TRBD1,AILDRVKNIQY
TRBV7-9,TRBD1,ASRRPNRGQDGELF
TRBV7-2,.,ASSFPFGLQETQY
TRBV10-3,TRBD2,ASGGGSYTDTQY
TRBV5-1,.,ASSSAPSFTQY
TRBV29-1,.,SVGGDMESYEQY
TRBV20-1,.,SARDGYGYT
TRBV5-1,.,ASSLVMGKNIQY
TRBV5-5,.,ASSPPWRRGSYEQY
TRBV5-1,.,ASSLVSQNTEAF
TRBV7-2,.,ASSLESGNYGYT
TRBV12-3/TRBV12-4,.,ASSLAGWETQY
TRBV5-1,.,ASSLANLANGRRNIQY
TRBV29-1,.,SVGSGAKNIQY
TRBV6-1,TRBD1,ASNPARDRGSSEQF
TRBV5-1,TRBD1,ASSLGQGRAYGYT
TRBV5-1,.,ASSLAGPSSYNEQF
TRBV5-1,TRBD1,ASSHRGYNTGELF
TRBV7-2,.,ASSPESGPYEQY
TRBV29-1,.,SVERGETYEQY
TRBV5-1,.,ASSLGSYYGYT
TRBV6-1,TRBD1,ASSQSPGQSLYEQY
TRBV27,.,ASSLSPGFVQY
TRBV20-1,TRBD2,SASPPSFSGRGNEQF
TRBV20-1,.,SAPLRWQTNTGELF
TRBV5-1,.,ASSLGDTLVDSPLH
TRBV20-1,.,SARDTGGAKGYT
TRBV20-1,TRBD1,SARRTGGVVSEQY
TRBV10-3,.,AISAPTGSGNTIY
TRBV5-1,.,ASSLNSNQPQH
TRBV7-2,.,ASSLVVGTASSYEQY
TRBV7-2,.,ASSPKGSRNEQF
TRBV18,.,ASSPPTGFWGSEETQY
TRBV5-6,.,ASSREEDGANVLT